The next 18 T cell receptor beta chains were all read from a single sample in a study of shared T cell receptors in the human thymus. Clones were read by immunoSEQ multiplex PCR, and TCRdb kept only the in-frame ones, dropping some. The table lists about 540,000 clones, more than 75% of them singletons, with about 0.012% in the top ten. The same sample was also used in a study of human thymus T cells.

The specimen was thymocytes. The receptors were gathered from a boy in the first two years of life with a congenital heart defect.

Remarks on this clone: Different DNA sequences within this sample yield the same CDR3. The gene calls are TRBV6-5 and TRBJ1-1, with 11 nucleotides matching TRBD1. This CDR3 is built from 16 residues. The germline CDR1 and CDR2 sequences are MNHEY and SVGAGI. V was clipped by 2 bases and J by 10 bases; unmatched bases: 12. CDR3 in DNA: TGTGCCAGCAGTTACCCCAGGACAGGGGGCGGGTGGGTAGCTTTCTTT. Translation: CASSYPRTGGGWVAFF.

The chain has TRBV27 and TRBJ2-7, with a weak D call TRBD1 (5 bases). The germline V and J ends were trimmed by 1 base and 3 bases, with 10 bases remaining between them. The germline CDR1 and CDR2 sequences are MNHEY and SMNVEV (reference sequence). The CDR3 totals 14 residues. The chain's CDR3 is CASSLWQGFYEQYF. CDR3 DNA: TGTGCCAGCAGTTTATGGCAGGGTTTCTACGAGCAGTACTTC.

DNA for the CDR3: TGCGCCAGCAGCTTGTCCCGACTAGCGGGAGGGCCTGAGCAGTACTTC. Encoded protein: CASSLSRLAGGPEQYF. The chain is built from TRBV5-1 and TRBJ2-7, with TRBD2 matching 14 bases. The CDR3 totals 16 residues. Per the germline V gene, CDR1 is SGHRS and CDR2 is YFSETQ. J was trimmed by 7 bases and V by 1 base; bases with no gene match: 7.

This clone was picked up a small number of times. This chain joins TRBV6-5 and TRBJ2-1; 7 nucleotides line up with TRBD2. Germline CDR1 and CDR2: MNHEY and SVGAGI. The CDR3 is made up of 15 amino acids. With 6 bases clipped from V and 3 bases from J, the junction kept 8 bases outside the gene matches. The CDR3 region is CASRASGGYYNEQFF. Here the CDR3 DNA reads TGTGCCAGCAGGGCTAGCGGTGGGTACTACAATGAGCAGTTCTTC.

The chain combines TRBV6-1 with TRBJ2-7; D perhaps matches TRBD1 (5 bases). The ends were cut back, 3 bases at V and 1 base at J, with 13 bases in the middle. The CDR3 loop spans 15 amino acids. In germline, CDR1 is MNHNS, CDR2 SASEGT. The CDR3 sequence is CASSDRDPGSYEQYF. For the CDR3, the DNA is TGTGCCAGCAGTGATCGCGACCCAGGGTCCTACGAGCAGTACTTC.

The sample holds one count of this clone. The rearrangement uses TRBV4-3 and TRBJ2-3; TRBD2 matches 9 bases. Germline lookup yields CDR1 LGHNA and CDR2 YSLEER. V shed 0 bases, J shed 1 base, and the junction held 14 bases outside the gene matches. The CDR3 has 20 amino acids. DNA for the CDR3: TGCGCCAGCAGCCAAGAACGTGGTCTTGTAGCGGGAGTTCGCACAGATACGCAGTATTTT. Translating it yields CASSQERGLVAGVRTDTQYF.

This chain joins TRBV9 and TRBJ2-6, with 7 bases aligning to TRBD2. V shed 4 bases, J shed 1 base, and the junction held 17 bases outside the gene matches. The CDR3 runs to 20 residues. Germline CDR1 reads SGDLS; CDR2 reads YYNGEE. This CDR3 is CASSHRSGRTGGSGANVLTF. CDR3 sequence (DNA): TGTGCCAGCAGCCACCGATCCGGGAGGACCGGGGGATCTGGGGCCAACGTCCTGACTTTC.

This chain joins TRBV27 and TRBJ2-7; TRBD2 matches 8 bases. J lost 3 bases, V lost 9 bases, and 7 bases had no gene match. CDR1 and CDR2 from the germline V gene are MNHEY and SMNVEV (reference sequence). This CDR3 has 13 residues. For the CDR3, the DNA is TGTGCCAGTTCTCCTCTAGCGGGCTACGAGCAGTACTTC. Protein: CASSPLAGYEQYF.

This chain uses TRBV9 with TRBJ2-5, with TRBD2 matching over 15 bases. The CDR3 is made up of 18 amino acids. Germline loops: CDR1 SGDLS, CDR2 YYNGEE. V shed 4 bases, J shed 5 bases, and the junction held 12 bases outside the gene matches. Written as DNA, the CDR3 is TGTGCCAGCAGCCCACGGACTAGCGGGAGGGCCGGGTTGGAGACCCAGTACTTC. Amino acid sequence: CASSPRTSGRAGLETQYF.

The chain joins TRBV4-2 to TRBJ2-1; D remains ambiguous. The CDR3 extends over 16 amino acids. The V gene lost 0 bases and the J gene lost 3 bases, with 12 bases spanning the gap. Per the germline V gene, CDR1 is LGHNA and CDR2 is YNFKEQ. CDR3 amino acids: CASSQDGSSFYNEQFF. The CDR3 DNA reads as TGTGCCAGCAGCCAAGATGGCAGTTCCTTCTACAATGAGCAGTTCTTC.

This clone has just one count. The chain recombines TRBV28 with TRBJ1-2; 8 positions agree with TRBD1. This CDR3 is built from 16 residues. Germline V gene data show CDR1 as MDHEN and CDR2 as SYDVKM. J was trimmed by 1 base and V by 3 bases; bases with no gene match: 7. The CDR3 is CASSFTFGQGNYGYTF. The CDR3 region has the DNA TGTGCCAGCAGTTTTACCTTTGGACAGGGTAACTATGGCTACACCTTC.

V is TRBV4-2 and J is TRBJ2-2; 10 bases align to TRBD2. The CDR3 consists of 18 residues. Unmatched junction bases numbered 11, after V lost 2 bases and J lost 5 bases. The germline gives CDR1 LGHNA, CDR2 YNFKEQ. CDR3 DNA: TGTGCCAGCAGCCAAAAGGAAGCGGGAGGGCCAGGGACCGGGGAGCTGTTTTTT. Translating gives CASSQKEAGGPGTGELFF.

This clone was recorded a few times. This sample includes further DNA sequences coding for the same CDR3. The V gene is TRBV30, the J gene TRBJ2-7, with D perhaps TRBD2 (6 bases). CDR3 length equals 13 residues. The ends were cut back, 0 bases at V and 4 bases at J, with 10 bases in the middle. Looked up from germline, CDR1 is GTSNPN and CDR2 is SVGIG (reference sequence). The CDR3 spells CAWSVAGSYEQYF. In nucleotides, the CDR3 is TGTGCCTGGAGTGTGGCGGGAAGTTACGAGCAGTACTTC.

The genes are TRBV13 and TRBJ2-7, with 7 bases matching TRBD2. CDR3 length equals 13 residues. Germline-derived CDR1 and CDR2 are PRHDT and FYEKMQ (reference sequence). V lost 3 bases, J lost 3 bases, and 2 bases stayed unmatched. CDR3 sequence: CASSFRTSYEQYF. In DNA form, the CDR3 reads TGTGCCAGCAGCTTCCGGACTAGCTACGAGCAGTACTTC. Full variable domain (rest looked up from reference TRBV13 and TRBJ2-7): AAGVIQSPRHLIKEKRETATLKCYPIPRHDTVYWYQQGPGQDPQFLISFYEKMQSDKGSIPDRFSAQQFSDYHSELNMSSLELGDSALYFCASSFRTSYEQYFGPGTRLTVT.

The rearrangement joins TRBV7-9 to TRBJ2-7, with 8 nucleotides matching TRBD1. The CDR3 runs to 18 residues. CDR1 and CDR2 (germline): SEHNR, FQNEAQ (reference sequence). The V gene end was trimmed by 0 bases and the J gene end by 0 bases; junction bases not matched to a gene: 10. CDR3: CASSLAPRTGGYSYEQYF. The CDR3 region has the DNA TGTGCCAGCAGCTTAGCCCCCAGAACAGGGGGTTACTCCTACGAGCAGTACTTC.

This clone was observed a handful of times. The V gene is TRBV19, the J gene TRBJ1-1, with 8 nucleotides matching TRBD1. This CDR3 contains 16 residues. The germline gives CDR1 LNHDA, CDR2 SQIVND (reference sequence). V trimming: 2 bases; J trimming: 1 base; junction bases outside the gene matches: 6. CDR3 loop: CASSIPWTGKNTEAFF. The CDR3 DNA follows: TGTGCCAGTAGTATACCATGGACAGGGAAGAACACTGAAGCTTTCTTT.

This clone was counted only a few times. The chain uses TRBV5-1 and TRBJ2-2, with D tentatively TRBD2 (6 bases). This CDR3 region has 15 residues. With 7 bases removed from V and 7 bases from J, the gap between germline ends came to 20 bases. The V gene's germline CDR1 is SGHRS and CDR2 YFSETQ. In DNA form, the CDR3 reads TGCGCCAGCGGCCTATGGCAGGAGGGTCTCGGGGAGCTGTTTTTT. The encoded protein is CASGLWQEGLGELFF.

The chain employs TRBV6-5 and TRBJ2-2; D remains unclear. Germline CDR1 reads MNHEY; CDR2 reads SVGAGI. The ends were cut back, 4 bases at V and 3 bases at J, with 12 bases in the middle. The CDR3 contains 15 residues. The CDR3 DNA sequence: TGTGCCAGCAGTTCTGTGCGGTCCTACACCGGGGAGCTGTTTTTT. It specifies CASSSVRSYTGELFF.